This T cell receptor (beta chain) was found in a study of blood T cell repertoires in COVID-19. Background on the study: PBMCs, B-cell-depleted T cells, or T cells provided the cDNA or gDNA that made up the material.

The CDR3 runs to 17 residues. The V gene's germline CDR1 is SEHNR and CDR2 FQNEAQ (reference sequence). Germline trimming cut 0 bases from V and 3 bases from J; bases unmatched to any gene: 9. The cohort comprised adults aged about 18 to 89 years residing in approximately 22 US areas. Membership in each cohort depended on participant-reported clinical history. In the original analysis: Estimates of nucleated cell counts were drawn from the amplification of reference gene primers. Some clones are missing from TCRdb's copy, which holds only in-frame ones; the method was immunoSEQ multiplex PCR. The DNA gave D and trimming, while V, J and clone size come from that table. Of roughly 380,000 clones listed, over 75% are singletons.

V gene TRBV7-9 combines with J gene TRBJ1-1; 8 positions agree with TRBD1. This TCR came from a man younger than 40 who had recovered from COVID-19. Material: PBMCs or T cells enriched from blood (not recorded which). The CDR3 reads CASSLATDRVSDTEAFF. The DNA of the CDR3 is TGTGCCAGCAGCTTAGCGACGGACAGGGTATCGGACACTGAAGCTTTCTTT.